One sample yielded the 31 T cell receptor beta chains listed below, sequenced in a study of PD-1 blockade in mismatch repair-deficient tumors (dated by TCRdb to about 2017). The library was made by the immunoSEQ multiplex PCR assay. In its TCRdb copy, this immuneACCESS table keeps in-frame sequences only and misses some clones. Where compared with another copy, unresolved V genes explain less than half of these, and the others have no known cause. Recorded for this sample are under 85,000 clones; around 80% of them occurred a single time. The ten most abundant clones make up 4.5% to 6.5% of the sample. The sample consisted of peripheral blood, taken 2 weeks after starting pembrolizumab. The source of these receptors is an adult with mismatch repair-deficient cancer.

V is TRBV18 and J is TRBJ2-5; D may be TRBD1 (6 bases). V lost 5 bases, J lost 5 bases, and 12 bases lay in between. Germline CDR1 reads KGHSH; CDR2 reads LQKENI. The CDR3 runs 13 residues. In DNA, the CDR3 is TGTGCCAGCTCATCAGGGGTCCAGGAGACCCAGTACTTC. The encoded protein is CASSSGVQETQYF.

V gene TRBV21-1 combines with J gene TRBJ2-7; the listed D gene, TRBD1, was not tested against the DNA. TRBV21-1 is assigned pseudogene status. This CDR3 is 14 amino acids long. CDR3 amino acids: CASSKEAGVEEQYF. CDR3 nucleotides: TGTGCCAGCAGCAAAGAGGCAGGGGTGGAGGAGCAGTACTTC.

The rearrangement links TRBV14 to TRBJ1-1; D gene unclear. V was pared by 4 bases and J by 4 bases, with 16 bases between. This CDR3 contains 15 residues. Looked up from germline, CDR1 is SGHDN and CDR2 is FVKESK. CDR3 nucleotides: TGTGCCAGCAGCCCGTTAGTGGGGAAGAGCACTGAAGCTTTCTTT. Translation gives CASSPLVGKSTEAFF.

The chain employs TRBV7-8 and TRBJ2-1, with D unresolved. The V end was cut by 5 bases, the J end by 2 bases, with 16 bases between. This CDR3 contains 16 residues. Looked up from germline, CDR1 is SGHVS and CDR2 is FQNEAQ. DNA of the CDR3: TGTGCCAGCAGCGATAATTACCTGGGGACCTACAATGAGCAGTTCTTC. It encodes CASSDNYLGTYNEQFF.

The V call is TRBV5-1, the J call TRBJ2-5; weak D call: TRBD1 (6 bases). CDR3 length: 14 amino acids. CDR1 and CDR2 from the germline V gene are SGHRS and YFSETQ. Trimming pared 2 bases from V and 5 bases from J, leaving 13 bases between. CDR3 in DNA: TGCGCCAGCAGCTTTGGACAGACACGGGAGACCCAGTACTTC. Translated: CASSFGQTRETQYF. Looking up the rest from reference TRBV5-1 and TRBJ2-5 gives the full variable domain: KAGVTQTPRYLIKTRGQQVTLSCSPISGHRSVSWYQQTPGQGLQFLFEYFSETQRNKGNFPGRFSGRQFSNSRSEMNVSTLELGDSALYLCASSFGQTRETQYFGPGTRLLVL.

This chain links TRBV29-1 with TRBJ1-4, with a tentative D call TRBD1 (6 bases). The germline V gene has CDR1 SQVTM and CDR2 ANQGSEA. V dropped 7 bases and J dropped 0 bases, with 15 bases sitting between them. The CDR3 has 15 amino acids. CDR3 DNA: TGCAGCGCTGACGGGGGCGGTGCAACTAATGAAAAACTGTTTTTT. Translating it yields CSADGGGATNEKLFF.

This clone was recorded a few times. The rearrangement links TRBV5-1 to TRBJ2-3; D not resolved. This CDR3 is 13 amino acids long. From germline, CDR1 is SGHRS and CDR2 YFSETQ. V lost 4 bases, J lost 2 bases, and 8 bases lay in between. CDR3 sequence reads: CASSAINTDTQYF. The DNA for the CDR3 is TGCGCCAGCAGCGCAATCAACACAGATACGCAGTATTTT.

This chain joins TRBV9 and TRBJ2-7, with D maybe TRBD1 (6 bases). Trimming took 4 bases from V and 1 from J, leaving 15 bases between them. In germline, CDR1 is SGDLS, CDR2 YYNGEE. The CDR3 length is 15 residues. CDR3 in amino acids: CASSPRTDRSYEQYF. CDR3 nucleotide sequence: TGTGCCAGCAGCCCCCGGACAGACAGATCCTACGAGCAGTACTTC.

The J gene is TRBJ1-2, the V gene TRBV19; D perhaps matches TRBD1 (6 bases). The germline V gene encodes CDR1 LNHDA and CDR2 SQIVND (reference sequence). Trimming took 8 bases from V and 0 from J, leaving 13 bases between them. The CDR3 extends over 14 amino acids. CDR3 loop: CASLGQQPNYGYTF. As DNA, the CDR3 is TGTGCCAGTCTTGGACAGCAACCTAACTATGGCTACACCTTC. Full variable domain (rest looked up from reference TRBV19 and TRBJ1-2): DGGITQSPKYLFRKEGQNVTLSCEQNLNHDAMYWYRQDPGQGLRLIYYSQIVNDFQKGDIAEGYSVSREKKESFPLTVTSAQKNPTAFYLCASLGQQPNYGYTFGSGTRLTVV.

This chain joins TRBV27 and TRBJ2-1; D not certain. The germline V gene has CDR1 MNHEY and CDR2 SMNVEV (reference sequence). CDR3 length: 12 residues. V was pared by 2 bases and J by 10 bases, with 9 bases between. The CDR3 sequence is CASSLDGLEQFF. The CDR3 region has the DNA TGTGCCAGCAGTTTAGATGGTTTGGAGCAGTTCTTC.

The J gene is TRBJ2-1, the V gene TRBV7-9, with D perhaps matching TRBD2 (5 bases). Trimming left V 0 bases short and J 5 bases short, with 11 bases between. Germline lookup yields CDR1 SEHNR and CDR2 FQNEAQ (reference sequence). CDR3 length: 15 residues. The CDR3: CASSLAPTSHNEQFF. The CDR3 DNA reads as TGTGCCAGCAGCTTAGCGCCTACTAGTCACAATGAGCAGTTCTTC.

The genes are TRBV15 and TRBJ2-7; 10 bases match TRBD2. The CDR3 runs to 16 residues. Germline CDR1 LNHNV, CDR2 YYDKDF (reference sequence). Trimming cost V 3 bases and J 5 bases; bases outside gene matches: 10. The chain's CDR3 is CATSRELSGGIDEQYF. CDR3 DNA sequence: TGTGCCACCAGCAGGGAACTTAGCGGGGGGATCGACGAGCAGTACTTC.

The genes are TRBV6-5 and TRBJ2-7, with D maybe TRBD2 (6 bases). The CDR3 covers 16 residues. Trimming removed 2 bases from V and 1 base from J, with 15 bases in between. Looked up from germline, CDR1 is MNHEY and CDR2 is SVGAGI. CDR3 coding DNA: TGTGCCAGCAGTTACCCCATGGGGGGAGTGTCCTACGAGCAGTACTTC. As protein: CASSYPMGGVSYEQYF.

The rearrangement links TRBV6-5 to TRBJ1-1; D unclear. Trimming left V 10 bases short and J 0 bases short, with 15 bases between. Germline CDR1 MNHEY, CDR2 SVGAGI. This CDR3 has 14 amino acids. CDR3 region: CATKWKELNTEAFF. DNA for the CDR3: TGTGCCACGAAGTGGAAGGAGTTGAACACTGAAGCTTTCTTT.

J is TRBJ2-1 and V is TRBV7-9, with 10 bases that match TRBD1. Trimming at V came to 5 bases and at J to 3 bases, leaving 13 bases not matched to a gene. Germline V CDR1 and CDR2: SEHNR, FQNEAQ (reference sequence). The CDR3 runs 18 residues. As DNA, the CDR3 is TGTGCCAGCAGCGCACACCAGCGGACAGGGGGGATCTACAATGAGCAGTTCTTC. As protein: CASSAHQRTGGIYNEQFF.

The chain recombines TRBV6-1 with TRBJ2-1; no clear D. The germline V and J ends were trimmed by 9 bases and 0 bases, with 9 bases remaining between them. Germline V gene data show CDR1 as MNHNS and CDR2 as SASEGT. The CDR3 has 13 amino acids. This CDR3 is CASHMSSYNEQFF. The CDR3 DNA sequence: TGTGCCAGTCACATGAGCTCCTACAATGAGCAGTTCTTC.

The chain combines TRBV6-5 with TRBJ1-3; possible D gene TRBD1, 6 bases. Per germline, CDR1 MNHEY and CDR2 SVGAGI. The ends were cut back, 5 bases at V and 4 bases at J, with 9 bases in the middle. This CDR3 has 13 amino acids. The CDR3 nucleotides read TGTGCCAGCAGTACAGGGATCGGAAACACCATATATTTT. This sequence encodes CASSTGIGNTIYF.

This chain links TRBV7-9 with TRBJ1-2, with D tentatively TRBD1 (6 bases). Looked up from germline, CDR1 is SEHNR and CDR2 is FQNEAQ (reference sequence). V was clipped by 5 bases and J by 3 bases, with 10 bases between them. CDR3 length: 13 amino acids. The CDR3: CASSRDTDYGYTF. CDR3 bases: TGTGCCAGCAGCCGGGACACCGACTATGGCTACACCTTC. The variable domain in full, completed from reference TRBV7-9 and TRBJ1-2, reads DTGVSQNPRHKITKRGQNVTFRCDPISEHNRLYWYRQTLGQGPEFLTYFQNEAQLEKSRLLSDRFSAERPKGSFSTLEIQRTEQGDSAMYLCASSRDTDYGYTFGSGTRLTVV.

The J gene is TRBJ1-1, the V gene TRBV19, with D possibly being TRBD1 (5 bases). Germline V gene lookup returns CDR1 LNHDA and CDR2 SQIVND (reference sequence). The CDR3 extends over 14 amino acids. Trimming cost V 2 bases and J 1 base, with 8 bases left between them. CDR3 coding DNA: TGTGCCAGTAGTATATCGACAGCGAACACTGAAGCTTTCTTT. Amino acids: CASSISTANTEAFF. Filled out from reference TRBV19 and TRBJ1-1, the complete variable domain reads DGGITQSPKYLFRKEGQNVTLSCEQNLNHDAMYWYRQDPGQGLRLIYYSQIVNDFQKGDIAEGYSVSREKKESFPLTVTSAQKNPTAFYLCASSISTANTEAFFGQGTRLTVV.

The sample holds a few counts of this clone. The sample carries other DNA sequences with the same CDR3. The gene calls are TRBV18 and TRBJ2-7; a possible D gene is TRBD2 (6 bases). With 6 bases removed from V and 2 bases from J, the gap between germline ends came to 11 bases. Germline values: CDR1 KGHSH, CDR2 LQKENI. The CDR3 spans 13 residues. Here the CDR3 DNA reads TGTGCCAGCTCCGGAATAGCGGCCTACGAGCAGTACTTC. It yields the protein CASSGIAAYEQYF. The whole variable domain, remainder taken from reference TRBV18 and TRBJ2-7, is NAGVMQNPRHLVRRRGQEARLRCSPMKGHSHVYWYRQLPEEGLKFMVYLQKENIIDESGMPKERFSAEFPKEGPSILRIQQVVRGDSAAYFCASSGIAAYEQYFGPGTRLTVT.

J is TRBJ2-7 and V is TRBV4-2, with 10 bases aligning to TRBD1. V shed 4 bases and J 4 bases; nucleotides not matched to a gene: 7. Germline CDR1 LGHNA, CDR2 YNFKEQ. This CDR3 region has 15 residues. The CDR3 DNA follows: TGTGCCAGCAGCCCCCCGGGACAGGGGCTTTACGAGCAGTACTTC. Its protein is CASSPPGQGLYEQYF.

The rearrangement links TRBV6-6 to TRBJ2-5, with D unresolved. This CDR3 contains 12 residues. CDR1 and CDR2 from the germline V gene are MNHNY and SVGAGI (reference sequence). Trimming cost V 6 bases and J 6 bases, with 11 bases left between them. For the CDR3, the DNA is TGTGCCAGCAGCACCGACTGGAAGACCCAGTACTTC. Amino acid sequence: CASSTDWKTQYF.

The chain uses TRBV5-1 and TRBJ2-2, with TRBD2 matching 15 bases. With 4 bases clipped from V and 3 bases from J, the junction kept 7 bases outside the gene matches. Germline V lookup: CDR1 SGHRS, CDR2 YFSETQ. This CDR3 comprises 18 residues. The CDR3 loop is CASSIGLAGGEYTGELFF. CDR3 bases: TGCGCCAGCAGCATCGGACTAGCGGGAGGGGAGTACACCGGGGAGCTGTTTTTT.

The chain joins TRBV7-8 to TRBJ2-7, with D hard to call. Looked up from germline, CDR1 is SGHVS and CDR2 is FQNEAQ. The CDR3 runs 14 residues. V was pared by 0 bases and J by 0 bases, with 6 bases between. CDR3 loop: CASSLAALSYEQYF. For the CDR3, the DNA is TGTGCCAGCAGCTTAGCGGCCCTCTCCTACGAGCAGTACTTC.

The chain has TRBV5-1 and TRBJ1-1, with D unresolved. The CDR3 runs 14 residues. Per the germline V gene, CDR1 is SGHRS and CDR2 is YFSETQ. V was pared by 4 bases and J by 0 bases, with 10 bases between. CDR3 sequence (DNA): TGCGCCAGCAGCACGGACGGGATGAACACTGAAGCTTTCTTT. Translated, it gives CASSTDGMNTEAFF.

V is TRBV10-3 and J is TRBJ2-2; 12 bases line up with TRBD2. The germline gives CDR1 ENHRY, CDR2 SYGVKD. This CDR3 is 16 amino acids long. The V gene end was trimmed by 0 bases and the J gene end by 6 bases; junction bases not matched to a gene: 2. The CDR3 loop is CAISESTSGSSGELFF. The CDR3 DNA is TGTGCCATCAGTGAGTCGACTAGCGGGAGTTCCGGGGAGCTGTTTTTT.

The V gene is TRBV6-1, the J gene TRBJ1-3, with D perhaps matching TRBD1 (5 bases). The CDR3 is 14 amino acids. Germline CDR1 MNHNS, CDR2 SASEGT. Trimming left V 6 bases short and J 9 bases short, with 18 bases between. The CDR3 loop is CASSPSHLRGTIYF. In DNA form, the CDR3 reads TGTGCCAGCAGCCCTAGTCACCTGAGGGGCACCATATATTTT.

The chain carries TRBV6-1 and TRBJ1-3; 10 positions match TRBD1. The CDR3 is made up of 16 amino acids. V was clipped by 3 bases and J by 0 bases; unmatched bases: 2. Per the germline V gene, CDR1 is MNHNS and CDR2 is SASEGT. The CDR3 loop reads CASSDRDRGSGNTIYF. DNA for the CDR3: TGTGCCAGCAGTGACAGGGACAGGGGCTCTGGAAACACCATATATTTT.

This chain links TRBV5-1 with TRBJ1-1; 7 positions agree with TRBD1. Germline V lookup: CDR1 SGHRS, CDR2 YFSETQ. Losses at the gene ends were 0 bases for V and 6 bases for J; bases not matched to a gene: 8. The CDR3 length is 15 residues. CDR3 residues: CASSLAPAGGAEAFF. In DNA, the CDR3 is TGCGCCAGCAGCTTGGCCCCGGCAGGGGGGGCTGAAGCTTTCTTT.

The chain links TRBV25-1 to TRBJ1-2, with D unresolved. Per the germline V gene, CDR1 is MGHDK and CDR2 is SYGVNS. With 6 bases removed from V and 7 bases from J, the gap between germline ends came to 21 bases. This CDR3 region has 15 residues. This CDR3 is CASSPPRVGSGGYTF. The CDR3 DNA follows: TGTGCCAGCAGCCCCCCAAGAGTAGGTAGCGGTGGCTACACCTTC.

The J gene is TRBJ2-5, the V gene TRBV5-3; 7 nucleotides agree with TRBD1. TRBV5-3 counts as an open reading frame of uncertain function. V lost 0 bases and J lost 1; bases outside the gene matches: 3. The CDR3 runs 15 residues. CDR3 in amino acids: CARSLAGTVQETQYF. CDR3 nucleotides: TGTGCCAGAAGCTTGGCCGGGACAGTCCAAGAGACCCAGTACTTC.